This entry concerns a single TCR beta chain. Germline V CDR1 and CDR2: MNHEY, SMNVEV (reference sequence). V dropped 8 bases and J dropped 11 bases, with 12 bases sitting between them. CDR3 length: 10 amino acids. The record originates from a study of blood T cell repertoires in COVID-19. For the study at large: Donors in the United States, Italy and Spain gave samples during acute or convalescent COVID-19. Nucleic acid was either cDNA or gDNA, and it came from T cells, B-cell-depleted T cells, or PBMCs.

Original data processing: Estimates of nucleated cell counts were drawn from the amplification of reference gene primers. Assay used: immunoSEQ multiplex PCR; TCRdb lists only in-frame clones, some missing. That table furnishes V, J and clone size, whereas the DNA furnished D and trimming. The sample lists 50,000 to 65,000 clones; more than 70% were seen once. The chain is built from TRBV27 and TRBJ1-1; unclear D gene. Material for sequencing was peripheral blood. The source of this sequence is a human donor in a cohort sampled during active COVID-19. This CDR3 reads CASGRLNAFF. The CDR3 DNA reads TGTGCCAGCGGCAGATTGAATGCTTTCTTT.